Here is one T cell receptor (beta chain) with its context. This entry comes from a study of blood T cell repertoires in COVID-19. Across the whole study: Specimens from acute and convalescent COVID-19 originated in the United States, Italy and Spain.

As originally analysed: Estimates of nucleated cell counts were drawn from the amplification of reference gene primers. Method: immunoSEQ multiplex PCR; TCRdb's copy keeps in-frame clones and lacks some. V, J and clone size reflect that table, while D and trimming were determined from the DNA. This table holds over 250,000 clones, more than 75% found once. This TCR derives from a man aged 40-49 years who had recovered from COVID-19. Sequenced sample: peripheral blood.

Here the CDR3 reads CASSLGPSGGAETQYF. CDR3 sequence (DNA): TGTGCCAGCAGCTTAGGACCCAGCGGGGGGGCCGAGACCCAGTACTTC. The chain uses TRBV7-2 and TRBJ2-5; TRBD2 agrees at 10 bases. Germline-derived CDR1 and CDR2 are SGHTA and FQGNSA. The V gene end was trimmed by 1 base and the J gene end by 5 bases; junction bases not matched to a gene: 7. The CDR3 extends over 16 amino acids.